This T cell receptor beta chain was identified in a study of response to subunit inactivated influenza vaccine. This clonotype was picked up many times. The CDR3 is made up of 13 amino acids. Germline lookup yields CDR1 SQVTM and CDR2 ANQGSEA. Deletions cut 4 bases from V and 2 bases from J, with 10 bases between. TCRdb re-called the RT-PCR reads with MiXCR, one entry per CDR3 protein. Of around 570,000 distinct CDR3 sequences in the sample, 11% are singletons; the top ten hold roughly 9.6%. The same specimen was also included in a second study, on T cells expressing NK-cell markers. In that study: 5'RACE template switching built TCR beta cDNA with unique molecular identifiers. The study sequenced eight donors, seven HCMV-seropositive and one seronegative.

The chain links TRBV29-1 to TRBJ2-3, with D uncertain. The source is a man aged 50-59 years who received an inactivated influenza vaccine. The specimen comprised PBMCs from blood, sampled on the day of vaccination. The CDR3 loop is CSVGRLSTDTQYF. The CDR3 DNA reads TGCAGCGTTGGGCGTCTTTCCACAGATACGCAGTATTTT.